Listed here is a single T cell receptor beta chain. These data come from a study of blood T cell repertoires in COVID-19. Turning to the study itself: Spain, Italy and the United States supplied samples that represented acute and convalescent COVID-19. In each case, the material was cDNA or gDNA derived from T cells, B-cell-depleted T cells, or PBMCs.

This CDR3 contains 15 residues. The V segment lost 0 bases and the J segment 4 bases; nucleotides outside the gene matches: 3. The germline CDR1 and CDR2 sequences are LNHNV and YYDKDF (reference sequence). This table comes from immunoSEQ multiplex PCR, and its TCRdb copy is limited to in-frame clones, with some not included. The data hold 300,000 to 450,000 clones, with 70% to 90% observed a single time. Study members were between about 18 and 95 years old and lived in 20 to 30 US regions. Cohort 3 recovery required two negative PCRs, clearance, or symptom resolution. The sequence was obtained from a woman between 18 and 29 years old who had recovered from COVID-19. Input material: PBMCs or T cells enriched from blood (not recorded which). V gene TRBV15 combines with J gene TRBJ1-1, with 9 bases aligning to TRBD1. The CDR3 sequence: CATSRDPTGGTEAFF. The CDR3 nucleotides are TGTGCCACCAGCAGAGATCCGACAGGGGGCACTGAAGCTTTCTTT.